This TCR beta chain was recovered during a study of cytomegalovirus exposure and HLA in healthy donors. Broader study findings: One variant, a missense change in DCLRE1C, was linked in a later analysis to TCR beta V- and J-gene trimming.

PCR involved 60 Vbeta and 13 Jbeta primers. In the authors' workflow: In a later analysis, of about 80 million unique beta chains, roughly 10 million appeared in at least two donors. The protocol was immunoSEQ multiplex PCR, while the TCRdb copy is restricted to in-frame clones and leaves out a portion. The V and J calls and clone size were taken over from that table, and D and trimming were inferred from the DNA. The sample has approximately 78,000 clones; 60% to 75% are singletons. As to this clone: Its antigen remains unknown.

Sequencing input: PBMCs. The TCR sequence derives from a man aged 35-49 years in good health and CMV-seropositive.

CDR3 in amino acids: CATRSTYEQYF. CDR3 sequence (DNA): TGTGCCACCCGTAGTACCTACGAGCAGTACTTC. The chain couples TRBV10-3 to TRBJ2-7, with D unresolved. Germline-derived CDR1 and CDR2 are ENHRY and SYGVKD. V dropped 10 bases and J dropped 2 bases, with 9 bases sitting between them. CDR3 length equals 11 residues.